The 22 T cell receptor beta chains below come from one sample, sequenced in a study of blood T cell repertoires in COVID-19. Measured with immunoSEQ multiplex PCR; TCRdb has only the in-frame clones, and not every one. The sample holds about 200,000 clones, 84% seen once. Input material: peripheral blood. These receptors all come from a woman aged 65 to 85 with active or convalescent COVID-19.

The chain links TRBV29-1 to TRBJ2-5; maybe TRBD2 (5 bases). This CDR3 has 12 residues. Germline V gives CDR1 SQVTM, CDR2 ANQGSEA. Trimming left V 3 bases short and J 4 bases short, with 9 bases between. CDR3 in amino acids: CSVDRGLETQYF. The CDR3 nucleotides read TGCAGCGTTGATAGAGGGTTAGAGACCCAGTACTTC.

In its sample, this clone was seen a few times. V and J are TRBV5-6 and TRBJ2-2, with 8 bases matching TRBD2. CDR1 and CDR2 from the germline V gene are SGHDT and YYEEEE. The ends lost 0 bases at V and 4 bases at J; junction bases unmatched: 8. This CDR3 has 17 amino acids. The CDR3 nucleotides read TGTGCCAGCAGCTTGGAGGCGGTGGCGGGAGGCACCGGGGAGCTGTTTTTT. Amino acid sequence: CASSLEAVAGGTGELFF. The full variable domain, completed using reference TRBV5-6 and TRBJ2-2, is DAGVTQSPTHLIKTRGQQVTLRCSPKSGHDTVSWYQQALGQGPQFIFQYYEEEERQRGNFPDRFSGHQFPNYSSELNVNALLLGDSALYLCASSLEAVAGGTGELFFGEGSRLTVL.

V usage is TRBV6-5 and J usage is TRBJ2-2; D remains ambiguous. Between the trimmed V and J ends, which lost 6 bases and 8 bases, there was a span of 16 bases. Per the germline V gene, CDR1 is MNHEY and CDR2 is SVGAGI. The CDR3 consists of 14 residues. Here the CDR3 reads CASRFDPRPGELFF. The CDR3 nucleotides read TGTGCCAGCAGATTTGACCCGAGGCCAGGGGAGCTGTTTTTT.

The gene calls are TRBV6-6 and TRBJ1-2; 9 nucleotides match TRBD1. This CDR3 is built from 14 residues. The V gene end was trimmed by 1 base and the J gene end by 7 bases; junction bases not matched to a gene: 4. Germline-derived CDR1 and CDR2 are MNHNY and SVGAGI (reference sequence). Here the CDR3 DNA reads TGTGCCAGCAGTTACTTGGGACAGGGACCTGGCTACACCTTC. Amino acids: CASSYLGQGPGYTF.

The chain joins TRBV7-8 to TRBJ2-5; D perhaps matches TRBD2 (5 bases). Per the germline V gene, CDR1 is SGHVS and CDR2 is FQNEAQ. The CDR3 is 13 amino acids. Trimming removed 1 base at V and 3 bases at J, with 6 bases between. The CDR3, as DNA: TGTGCCAGCAGCTTAGTGGGAGAAGAGACCCAGTACTTC. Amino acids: CASSLVGEETQYF.

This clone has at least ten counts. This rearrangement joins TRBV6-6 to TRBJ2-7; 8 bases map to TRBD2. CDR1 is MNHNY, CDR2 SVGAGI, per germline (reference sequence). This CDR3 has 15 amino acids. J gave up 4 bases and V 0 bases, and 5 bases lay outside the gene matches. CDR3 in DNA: TGTGCCAGCAGTTACTCTACGGGAGGGCCTTACGAGCAGTACTTC. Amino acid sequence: CASSYSTGGPYEQYF.

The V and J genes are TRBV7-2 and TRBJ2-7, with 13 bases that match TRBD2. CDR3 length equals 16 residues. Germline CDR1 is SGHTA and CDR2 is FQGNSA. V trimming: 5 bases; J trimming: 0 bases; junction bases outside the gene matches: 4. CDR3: CASSIGLAGVSYEQYF. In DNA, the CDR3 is TGTGCCAGCAGCATCGGACTAGCGGGGGTCTCCTACGAGCAGTACTTC.

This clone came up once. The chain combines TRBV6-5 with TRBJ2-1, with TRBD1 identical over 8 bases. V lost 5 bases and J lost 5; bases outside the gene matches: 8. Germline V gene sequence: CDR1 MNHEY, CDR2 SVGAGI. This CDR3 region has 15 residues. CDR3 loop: CASSLTGVGNNEQFF. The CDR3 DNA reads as TGTGCCAGCAGTCTGACAGGGGTGGGGAACAATGAGCAGTTCTTC.

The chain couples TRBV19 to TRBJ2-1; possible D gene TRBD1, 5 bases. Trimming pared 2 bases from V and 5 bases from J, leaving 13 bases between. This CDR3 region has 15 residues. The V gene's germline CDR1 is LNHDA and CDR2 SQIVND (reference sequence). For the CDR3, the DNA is TGTGCCAGTAGTATATCGCAGGGTGGCCACAATGAGCAGTTCTTC. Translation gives CASSISQGGHNEQFF.

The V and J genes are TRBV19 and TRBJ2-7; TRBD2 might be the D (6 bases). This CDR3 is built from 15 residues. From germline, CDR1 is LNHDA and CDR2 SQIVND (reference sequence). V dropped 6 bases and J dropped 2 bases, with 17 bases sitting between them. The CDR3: CASRRREDAPYEQYF. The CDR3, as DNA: TGTGCCAGTAGAAGGAGGGAGGATGCCCCCTACGAGCAGTACTTC. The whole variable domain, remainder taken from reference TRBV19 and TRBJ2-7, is DGGITQSPKYLFRKEGQNVTLSCEQNLNHDAMYWYRQDPGQGLRLIYYSQIVNDFQKGDIAEGYSVSREKKESFPLTVTSAQKNPTAFYLCASRRREDAPYEQYFGPGTRLTVT.

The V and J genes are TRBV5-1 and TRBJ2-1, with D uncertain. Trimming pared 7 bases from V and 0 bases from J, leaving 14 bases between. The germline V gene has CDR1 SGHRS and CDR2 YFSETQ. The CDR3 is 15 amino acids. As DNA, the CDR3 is TGCGCCAGCCGCCGCGCCGTGCGCTCCTACAATGAGCAGTTCTTC. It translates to CASRRAVRSYNEQFF.

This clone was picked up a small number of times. The chain's CDR3 is CASSGKTGRETQYF. DNA for the CDR3: TGCGCCAGCAGCGGGAAGACAGGGAGGGAGACCCAGTACTTC. The chain has TRBV5-1 and TRBJ2-5; perhaps TRBD1 as D (7 bases). Germline CDR1 and CDR2: SGHRS and YFSETQ. Trimming left V 4 bases short and J 5 bases short, with 15 bases between. This CDR3 region has 14 residues.

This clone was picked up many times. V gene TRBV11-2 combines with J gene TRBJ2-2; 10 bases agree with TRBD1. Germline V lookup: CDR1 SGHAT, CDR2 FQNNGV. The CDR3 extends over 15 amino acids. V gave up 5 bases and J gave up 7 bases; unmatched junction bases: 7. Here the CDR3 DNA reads TGTGCCAGCAGCGCAAGACAGGGGGCGAACGGGGAGCTGTTTTTT. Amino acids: CASSARQGANGELFF.

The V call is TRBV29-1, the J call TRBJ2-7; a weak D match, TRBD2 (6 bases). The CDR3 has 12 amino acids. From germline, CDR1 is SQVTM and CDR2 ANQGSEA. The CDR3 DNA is TGCAGGAGGGGACTCCTGACCTACGAGCAGTACTTC. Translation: CRRGLLTYEQYF.

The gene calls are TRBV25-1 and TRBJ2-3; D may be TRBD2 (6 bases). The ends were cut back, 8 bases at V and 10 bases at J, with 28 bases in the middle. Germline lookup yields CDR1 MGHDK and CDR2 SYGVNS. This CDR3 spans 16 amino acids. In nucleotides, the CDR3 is TGTGCCAGCGGGGACTTAGCGGTTAACGGTGTACTGGCGCAGTATTTT. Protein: CASGDLAVNGVLAQYF.

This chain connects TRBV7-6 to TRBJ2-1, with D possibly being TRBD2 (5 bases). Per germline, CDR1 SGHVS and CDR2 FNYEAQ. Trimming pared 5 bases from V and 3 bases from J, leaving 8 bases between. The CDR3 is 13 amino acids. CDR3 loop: CASSVRVYNEQFF. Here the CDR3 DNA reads TGTGCCAGCAGCGTGCGGGTCTACAATGAGCAGTTCTTC.

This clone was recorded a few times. The CDR3 loop reads CASSLDRVGSGANVLTF. The DNA for the CDR3 is TGTGCCAGCAGCCTCGACAGGGTCGGCTCTGGGGCCAACGTCCTGACTTTC. The chain links TRBV13 to TRBJ2-6; TRBD1 agrees at 7 bases. This CDR3 is built from 17 residues. Unmatched junction bases numbered 7, after V lost 5 bases and J lost 0 bases. Germline V lookup: CDR1 PRHDT, CDR2 FYEKMQ (reference sequence).

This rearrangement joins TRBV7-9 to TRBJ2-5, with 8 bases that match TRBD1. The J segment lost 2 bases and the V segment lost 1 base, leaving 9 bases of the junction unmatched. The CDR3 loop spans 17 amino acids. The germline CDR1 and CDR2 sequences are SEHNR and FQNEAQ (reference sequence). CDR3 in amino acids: CASSLGLTGGHQETQYF. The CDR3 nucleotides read TGTGCCAGCAGCTTAGGTCTAACAGGGGGGCATCAAGAGACCCAGTACTTC. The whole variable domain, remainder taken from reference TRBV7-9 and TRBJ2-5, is DTGVSQNPRHKITKRGQNVTFRCDPISEHNRLYWYRQTLGQGPEFLTYFQNEAQLEKSRLLSDRFSAERPKGSFSTLEIQRTEQGDSAMYLCASSLGLTGGHQETQYFGPGTRLLVL.

The CDR3: CASSSRMLTEAFF. Here the CDR3 DNA reads TGTGCCAGCAGTTCCAGAATGCTCACTGAAGCTTTCTTT. V and J are TRBV27 and TRBJ1-1; D unresolved. This CDR3 comprises 13 residues. Germline CDR1 MNHEY, CDR2 SMNVEV (reference sequence). V lost 4 bases to trimming and J lost 4 bases, with 10 bases between them.

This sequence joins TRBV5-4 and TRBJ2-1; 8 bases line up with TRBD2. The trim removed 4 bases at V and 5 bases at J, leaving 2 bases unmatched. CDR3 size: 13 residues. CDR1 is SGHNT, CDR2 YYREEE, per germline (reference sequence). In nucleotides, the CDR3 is TGTGCCAGCAGCCCGGGGGGGCACAATGAGCAGTTCTTC. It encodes CASSPGGHNEQFF. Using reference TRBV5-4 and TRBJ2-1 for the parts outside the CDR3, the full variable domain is ETGVTQSPTHLIKTRGQQVTLRCSSQSGHNTVSWYQQALGQGPQFIFQYYREEENGRGNFPPRFSGLQFPNYSSELNVNALELDDSALYLCASSPGGHNEQFFGPGTRLTVL.

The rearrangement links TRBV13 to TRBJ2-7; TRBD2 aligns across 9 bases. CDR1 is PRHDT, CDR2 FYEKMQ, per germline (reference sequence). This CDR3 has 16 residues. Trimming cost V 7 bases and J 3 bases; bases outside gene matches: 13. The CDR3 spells CASTMGVAGVDYEQYF. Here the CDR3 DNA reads TGTGCCAGCACCATGGGGGTAGCGGGAGTAGACTACGAGCAGTACTTC.

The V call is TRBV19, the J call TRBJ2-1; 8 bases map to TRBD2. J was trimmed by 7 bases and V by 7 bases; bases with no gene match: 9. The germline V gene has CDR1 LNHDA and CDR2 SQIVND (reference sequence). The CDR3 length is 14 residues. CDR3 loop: CASKQAGVRNEQFF. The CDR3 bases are TGTGCCAGTAAACAAGCGGGAGTTCGGAATGAGCAGTTCTTC.